The rows below give T cell receptor beta chains drawn from one sample of a study of PD-L1 blockade in urothelial cancer. The repertoire was sequenced with immunoSEQ multiplex PCR; TCRdb's copy has only in-frame clones and lacks some. This table holds tens of thousands of clones, roughly four fifths found once. The starting material was PBMCs, obtained around atezolizumab (anti-PD-L1) treatment. Every receptor here comes from a man between 70 and 80 years old with urothelial cancer. The CDR3 runs from the conserved cysteine through the conserved F or W. D genes are given only for firm matches. Size tells how often a clone was seen (once, few, many) or the class of an expanded clone, and some rows leave it out.

TRBD1 | TRBJ2-1 | NA | TRBV5-4 | TGTGCCAGCAGCGGGAGGACAGGGGGCAGCTCCTACAATGAGCAGTTCTTC | CASSGRTGGSSYNEQFF
TRBD1 | TRBJ1-5 | few | TRBV27 | TGTGCCAGCAGTTTACCACAGGGGGCCCGCTACGAGGTTGGGCCCCAGCATTTT | CASSLPQGARYEVGPQHF
TRBD2 | TRBJ2-7 | NA | TRBV19 | TGTGCCAGTAGATCAGCGGGAGAATCGGGAGAGCAGTACTTC | CASRSAGESGEQYF
TRBD1 | TRBJ2-7 | NA | TRBV11-3 | TGTGCCAGCAGCTTAGACGGGACAGGGGACGAGCAGTACTTC | CASSLDGTGDEQYF
NA | TRBJ1-2 | NA | TRBV4-3 | TGCGCCAGCAGCCAAGGGGGGGAGTATGGCTACACCTTC | CASSQGGEYGYTF
TRBD1 | TRBJ1-4 | once | TRBV18 | TGTGCCAGCTCACAGGACAGGGGATCAAATGAAAAACTGTTTTTT | CASSQDRGSNEKLFF
TRBD1 | TRBJ1-4 | NA | TRBV4-1 | TGCGCCAGCAGGGGACAGGGGGCGGTTGGAAAACTGTTTTTT | CASRGQGAVGKLFF
NA | TRBJ2-1 | NA | TRBV2 | TGTGCCAGCAGTGATACAGCAGGGGCTGGAGAGCAGTTCTTC | CASSDTAGAGEQFF
NA | TRBJ2-1 | NA | TRBV15 | TGTGCCACCAGCAGAGGGGGCCAGGGAGGTCTCAATGAGCAGTTCTTC | CATSRGGQGGLNEQFF
NA | TRBJ1-5 | NA | TRBV28 | TGTGCCAGCAGACCCACCGAGGGAAGCAATCAGCCCCAGCATTTT | CASRPTEGSNQPQHF
TRBD2 | TRBJ2-7 | NA | TRBV4-1 | TGCGCCAGCAGCCAAGACGCGGGGGGAAGATACGAGCAGTACTTC | CASSQDAGGRYEQYF
NA | TRBJ1-1 | NA | TRBV18 | TGTGCCAGCTCACCTTCACAGGGAAAGAACACTGAAGCTTTCTTT | CASSPSQGKNTEAFF
NA | TRBJ2-1 | NA | TRBV7-2 | TGTGCCAGCAGCCCCCCCAAGGCGGCTGAGCAGTTCTTC | CASSPPKAAEQFF
NA | TRBJ2-7 | NA | TRBV5-6 | TGTGCCAGCAGCGAATTGGGGGGGCATTACTACGAGCAGTACTTC | CASSELGGHYYEQYF
NA | TRBJ1-1 | NA | TRBV5-4 | TGTGCCAGCAGCGGAAGGGACTTGAACACTGAAGCTTTCTTT | CASSGRDLNTEAFF
TRBD2 | TRBJ2-1 | NA | TRBV28 | TGTGCCAGCAGCAAAGCGGGAGGCAAGTACAATGAGCAGTTCTTC | CASSKAGGKYNEQFF
NA | TRBJ1-5 | NA | TRBV6-6 | TGTGCCAGCACAGGGGTGTATAGCAATCAGCCCCAGCATTTT | CASTGVYSNQPQHF
TRBD1 | TRBJ2-2 | NA | TRBV27 | TGTGCCAGCAGTTTAGGGCAGGGGGCGTTCGGAACCGGGGAGCTGTTTTTT | CASSLGQGAFGTGELFF
TRBD1 | TRBJ2-3 | once | TRBV7-2 | TGTGCCAGCAGCACCTCCGGGACAGGGACAGATACGCAGTATTTT | CASSTSGTGTDTQYF
TRBD1 | TRBJ2-2 | NA | TRBV7-8 | TGTGCCAGCAGGTTAAAGGGGGCACAGGGTCGTACCGGGGAGCTGTTTTTT | CASRLKGAQGRTGELFF
NA | TRBJ1-2 | NA | TRBV12-5 | TGTGCTAGTGGCAAAGACAGTAACTATGGCTACACCTTC | CASGKDSNYGYTF
TRBD2 | TRBJ2-1 | NA | TRBV9 | TGTGCCAGCAGCGTTTCGACCGGGACTATTTACAATGAGCAGTTCTTC | CASSVSTGTIYNEQFF
TRBD2 | TRBJ2-1 | NA | TRBV5-4 | TGTGCCAGCAGCTCTCCTCAACTAGCGGCTTACAATGAGCAGTTCTTC | CASSSPQLAAYNEQFF
NA | TRBJ2-7 | NA | TRBV7-2 | TGTGCCAGCAGCTTCAGCAGGGCCAGCAACGAGCAGTACTTC | CASSFSRASNEQYF
NA | TRBJ1-2 | NA | TRBV29-1 | TGCAGCCTCGCGGAGACCGGCACCTTC | CSLAETGTF
TRBD2 | TRBJ2-3 | NA | TRBV2 | TGTGCCAGCAGTCCTAGCGGGGGGGCCAGGGATACGCAGTATTTT | CASSPSGGARDTQYF
NA | TRBJ2-5 | NA | TRBV28 | TGTGCCAGCAGTTTGCCAGGGTCAGAGATCCAGTACTTC | CASSLPGSEIQYF
NA | TRBJ1-3 | NA | TRBV7-2 | TGTGCCAGCAGCTCCCCGGGGTTGGCTGGAAACACCATATATTTT | CASSSPGLAGNTIYF
NA | TRBJ2-1 | few | TRBV11-3 | TGTGCCAGCAGCCGAGAGATGGGGGGTGAGCAGTTCTTC | CASSREMGGEQFF
TRBD1 | TRBJ2-5 | NA | TRBV18 | TGTGCCAGCTCACCCCCGATGGGACAGTTGGAGACCCAGTACTTC | CASSPPMGQLETQYF
TRBD1 | TRBJ1-6 | NA | TRBV5-8 | TGTGCCAGCAGCCATTACTCCGGGACAGGGAGTCTCGGGTCACCCCTCCACTTT | CASSHYSGTGSLGSPLHF
NA | TRBJ1-5 | NA | TRBV5-4 | TGTGCCAGCAGCTTGGCCCCCGGTAGCAATCAGCCCCAGCATTTT | CASSLAPGSNQPQHF
TRBD1 | TRBJ2-6 | NA | TRBV27 | TGTGCCAGCGCAACACAGGGGGCCCTCTCTGGGGCCAACGTCCTGACTTTC | CASATQGALSGANVLTF
NA | TRBJ2-7 | few | TRBV7-9 | TGTGCCAGCAGCCTCGAAGCTGGGCAGTACTTC | CASSLEAGQYF
NA | TRBJ2-2 | few | TRBV19 | TGTGCCAGTAGTACGACAGCGATGGTTGAGCTGTTTTTT | CASSTTAMVELFF
NA | TRBJ1-6 | NA | TRBV7-9 | TGTGCCAGCAGCTCCAAAACCGGAACAGGGCTGGGAAATTCACCCCTCCACTTT | CASSSKTGTGLGNSPLHF
TRBD1 | TRBJ1-1 | NA | TRBV4-1 | TGCGCCAGCAGGGAAGCGTCGACAGGGACGGCTTTCTTT | CASREASTGTAFF